This T cell receptor (beta chain) emerged from a study of CD4 T cells in relation to SARS-CoV-2 and coronaviruses. Study conclusions and caveats: No crossreactivity against non-spike viral proteins was tested here. Compared with monoreactive clones, crossreactive clones showed significantly weaker SARS-CoV-2 expansion.

Before the COVID-19 pandemic, during about 2010-2018, CD4+ T cells were taken from unexposed donors. The V end lost 5 bases, the J end lost 5 bases, and 6 bases lay between the germline ends. The CDR3 spans 11 residues. The germline CDR1 and CDR2 sequences are MNHEY and SVGEGT. Measured with immunoSEQ multiplex PCR; TCRdb has only the in-frame clones, and not every one. Here the sample spans some 64,000 clones, 94% being singletons. Worth noting for this clone: What it recognizes is unknown.

This TCR was recovered from a human donor in good health. The chain is built from TRBV6-2 or TRBV6-3 and TRBJ1-2; D unclear. The source material was naive CD4+ T cells from PBMCs. Subset specified: naive CD4+ T cells isolated by negative enrichment. The CDR3 is CASSQAYGYTF. The CDR3 nucleotides are TGTGCCAGCAGTCAAGCTTATGGCTACACCTTC.